The rows below give T cell receptor beta chains drawn from one sample of a study of cytomegalovirus exposure and HLA in healthy donors. The data were produced by immunoSEQ multiplex PCR, yet TCRdb's version contains in-frame clones alone and is incomplete. The data hold some 130,000 clones, with approximately 80% observed a single time. Sequencing was carried out using PBMCs. The receptors originated from a man aged 25 to 40 in good health and CMV-seronegative. CDR3s include the opening cysteine and the closing phenylalanine or tryptophan. Fields, in order: clone size, D gene, V gene, J gene, CDR3 protein, CDR3 DNA. The D gene is left open where the match is weak. The size field is filled for only some rows; it gives once, few, many or a size class.

.	.	TRBV5-4	TRBJ1-1	CASSTRLEVAEAFF	TGTGCCAGCAGCACCCGACTCGAGGTTGCTGAAGCTTTCTTT
.	TRBD2	TRBV6-5	TRBJ2-7	CASSYSRGRLTYEQYF	TGTGCCAGCAGTTACAGTCGCGGGAGGCTAACCTACGAGCAGTACTTC
.	TRBD2	TRBV5-1	TRBJ2-2	CASSTGTRGTGELFF	TGCGCCAGCAGCACCGGGACTAGGGGGACCGGGGAGCTGTTTTTT
.	TRBD1	TRBV5-4	TRBJ1-2	CASRRQGSDGYTF	TGTGCCAGCAGACGACAGGGGAGCGATGGCTACACCTTC
once	.	TRBV18	TRBJ2-7	CASSLQGGPYEQYF	TGTGCCAGCTCACTTCAAGGCGGGCCGTACGAGCAGTACTTC
.	.	TRBV30	TRBJ2-7	CAWGGDGVEQYF	TGTGCCTGGGGAGGGGACGGAGTCGAGCAGTACTTC
.	.	TRBV5-1	TRBJ2-7	CASSESIGYEQYF	TGCGCCAGCAGTGAGAGTATCGGGTACGAGCAGTACTTC
.	TRBD2	TRBV5-1	TRBJ2-7	CASSLFSGGPYEQYF	TGCGCCAGCAGCTTGTTTAGCGGGGGACCCTACGAGCAGTACTTC
few	.	TRBV7-9	TRBJ2-5	CASSFPEQRAETQYF	TGTGCCAGCAGCTTCCCTGAACAGAGGGCGGAGACCCAGTACTTC
once	TRBD2	TRBV12-5	TRBJ2-5	CASGLGTSGQETQYF	TGTGCTAGTGGCCTCGGGACTAGCGGACAAGAGACCCAGTACTTC
few	TRBD1	TRBV2	TRBJ2-2	CASSLDRANTGELFF	TGTGCCAGCAGTCTCGACAGGGCTAACACCGGGGAGCTGTTTTTT